The sequence of this T cell receptor beta chain was determined in a study of CD8+ T cells in alopecia areata. Study overall: The study gave treated patients oral tofacitinib at 5 to 10 mg twice daily. Tofacitinib ran 6 to 18 months, followed by 6 months off drug.

This clone was picked up one time. Its antigen is unidentified. PBMCs yielded sorted CD4+ and CD8+ T cells. Germline V lookup: CDR1 SGHNT, CDR2 YENEEA. CDR3 size: 15 residues. The trim removed 4 bases at V and 1 base at J, leaving 3 bases unmatched. Study-wide results and limits: Between patients, shared TCR sequences were less clear than in mice. This was possibly due in part to HLA diversity in the patient population.

cDNA serving as the sequencing template came from extracted, reverse transcribed RNA. Profiling relied on immunoSEQ multiplex PCR, and the TCRdb table lists in-frame clones only, not all of them. The table shows over 150,000 clones, with about 63% occurring only once. This TCR derives from a human donor with alopecia areata. This material consisted of CD4+ T cells sorted from blood, taken at week 0. J is TRBJ2-2 and V is TRBV11-3, with 7 nucleotides matching TRBD1. DNA of the CDR3: TGTGCCAGCAGCTCAGGACAGGTGAACACCGGGGAGCTGTTTTTT. This encodes CASSSGQVNTGELFF.